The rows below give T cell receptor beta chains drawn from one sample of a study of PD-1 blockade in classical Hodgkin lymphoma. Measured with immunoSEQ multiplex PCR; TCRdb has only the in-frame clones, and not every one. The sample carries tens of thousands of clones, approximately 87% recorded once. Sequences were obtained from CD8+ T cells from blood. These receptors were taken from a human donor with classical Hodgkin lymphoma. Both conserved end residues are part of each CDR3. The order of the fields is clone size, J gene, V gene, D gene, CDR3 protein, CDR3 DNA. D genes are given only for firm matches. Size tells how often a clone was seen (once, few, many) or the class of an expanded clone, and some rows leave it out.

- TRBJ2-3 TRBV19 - CASSKYPDTQYF TGTGCCAGTAGCAAATACCCAGATACGCAGTATTTT
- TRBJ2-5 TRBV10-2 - CASSESIGSQETQYF TGCGCCAGCAGTGAAAGTATAGGCAGTCAAGAGACCCAGTACTTC
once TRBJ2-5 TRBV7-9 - CASSLVASKETQYF TGTGCCAGCAGCTTAGTGGCTAGCAAAGAGACCCAGTACTTC
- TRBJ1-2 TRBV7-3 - CASSDYRGYTF TGTGCCAGCAGCGATTATAGGGGTTACACCTTC
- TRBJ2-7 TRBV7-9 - CASSPGGLWYEQYF TGTGCCAGCAGCCCTGGGGGGCTATGGTACGAGCAGTACTTC
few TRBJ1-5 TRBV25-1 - CASSGWSDNQPQHF TGTGCCAGCAGTGGTTGGAGTGACAATCAGCCCCAGCATTTT
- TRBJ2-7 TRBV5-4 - CATAGESYEQYF TGTGCCACCGCAGGGGAGTCCTACGAGCAGTACTTC
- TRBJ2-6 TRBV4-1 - CASSQVPVRSSGANVLTF TGCGCCAGCAGCCAAGTCCCGGTGAGATCCTCTGGGGCCAACGTCCTGACTTTC
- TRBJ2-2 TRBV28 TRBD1 CASSFLAGGYGELFF TGTGCCAGCAGTTTTCTGGCAGGGGGATACGGGGAGCTGTTTTTT
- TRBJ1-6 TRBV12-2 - CASRLAQGQGPSPLHF TGTGCAAGTCGCTTAGCGCAAGGGCAGGGCCCCTCACCCCTCCACTTT
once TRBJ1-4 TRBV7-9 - CASSLAYSTTNEKLFF TGTGCCAGCAGCTTAGCGTACTCTACAACTAATGAAAAACTGTTTTTT
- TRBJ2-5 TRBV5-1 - CASSSQYQETQYF TGCGCCAGCAGCTCCCAGTACCAAGAGACCCAGTACTTC
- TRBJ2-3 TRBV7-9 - CASSKPGADTQYF TGTGCCAGCAGCAAACCGGGAGCAGATACGCAGTATTTT
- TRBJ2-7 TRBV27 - CASSLSLGTVAYEQYF TGTGCCAGCAGTTTATCACTCGGGACGGTAGCCTACGAGCAGTACTTC
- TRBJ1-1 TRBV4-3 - CASSQESDNTEAFF TGCGCCAGCAGCCAAGAGTCAGATAACACTGAAGCTTTCTTT
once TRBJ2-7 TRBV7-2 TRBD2 CASSLGAGGPYEQYF TGTGCCAGCAGCTTGGGAGCGGGAGGCCCCTACGAGCAGTACTTC
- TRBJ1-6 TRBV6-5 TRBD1 CASSRMGQPNSPLHF TGTGCCAGCAGTCGGATGGGACAGCCTAATTCACCCCTCCACTTT
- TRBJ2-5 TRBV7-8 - CASSLALGTNNTQYF TGTGCCAGCAGCTTAGCGCTTGGGACCAATAACACCCAGTACTTC
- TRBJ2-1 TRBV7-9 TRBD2 CASSLYTSGVNNEQFF TGTGCCAGCAGCTTGTACACTAGCGGGGTTAACAATGAGCAGTTCTTC
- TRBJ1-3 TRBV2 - CASSGDISGNTIYF TGTGCCAGCAGTGGGGACATCTCTGGAAACACCATATATTTT
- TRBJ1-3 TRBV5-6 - CASRSHNRAGNTIYF TGTGCCAGCAGATCACACAACAGGGCTGGAAACACCATATATTTT
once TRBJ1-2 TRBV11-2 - CASSSPRRLANYGYTF TGTGCCAGCAGCTCCCCCCGGCGCCTAGCTAACTATGGCTACACCTTC
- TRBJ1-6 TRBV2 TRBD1 CASSYGTGDNSPLHF TGTGCCAGCAGTTATGGGACAGGGGACAATTCACCCCTCCACTTT
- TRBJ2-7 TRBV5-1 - CASSPPSYEQYF TGCGCCAGCAGCCCCCCTAGCTACGAGCAGTACTTC
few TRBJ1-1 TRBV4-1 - CASSQVVVHTEAFF TGCGCCAGCAGCCAAGTGGTAGTACACACTGAAGCTTTCTTT
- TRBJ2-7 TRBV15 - CATSRETARYSYEQYF TGTGCCACCAGCAGAGAGACAGCCCGATACTCCTACGAGCAGTACTTC
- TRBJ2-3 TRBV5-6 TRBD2 CASSFGSGGANTQYF TGTGCCAGCAGCTTTGGTAGCGGGGGGGCGAATACGCAGTATTTT
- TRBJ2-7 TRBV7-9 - CASSSPVGEQYF TGTGCCAGCAGCTCCCCTGTCGGCGAGCAGTACTTC
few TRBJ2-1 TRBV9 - CASSPTSYNEQFF TGTGCCAGCAGCCCGACAAGTTACAATGAGCAGTTCTTC
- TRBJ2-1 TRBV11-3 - CASSLEAQLAPALGEQFF TGTGCCAGCAGCTTAGAAGCCCAGTTAGCGCCCGCCCTCGGTGAGCAGTTCTTC
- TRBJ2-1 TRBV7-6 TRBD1 CASTSGTGGMGEQFF TGTGCCAGCACCTCCGGGACAGGGGGCATGGGTGAGCAGTTCTTC
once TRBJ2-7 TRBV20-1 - CSASDPYEQYF TGCAGTGCTTCGGACCCCTACGAGCAGTACTTC
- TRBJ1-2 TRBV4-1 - CASRELGGYTF TGCGCCAGCAGAGAATTAGGTGGCTACACCTTC
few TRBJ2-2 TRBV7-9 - CASSLPAGGELFF TGTGCCAGCAGCTTACCGGCTGGCGGGGAGCTGTTTTTT
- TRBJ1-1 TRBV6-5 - CASSYSRSGGTEAFF TGTGCCAGCAGTTACTCGAGGTCCGGGGGCACTGAAGCTTTCTTT
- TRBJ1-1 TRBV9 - CASSSNHGVEDTEAFF TGTGCCAGCAGCTCCAATCATGGAGTGGAGGACACTGAAGCTTTCTTT
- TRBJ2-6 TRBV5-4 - CASSPKWPGAEANVLTF TGTGCCAGCAGCCCGAAGTGGCCGGGGGCGGAGGCCAACGTCCTGACTTTC
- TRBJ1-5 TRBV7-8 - CASSLFGEASNQPQHF TGTGCCAGCAGCTTATTTGGGGAGGCGAGCAATCAGCCCCAGCATTTT
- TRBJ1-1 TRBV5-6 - CASSHQGTEAFF TGTGCCAGCAGTCACCAGGGTACTGAAGCTTTCTTT
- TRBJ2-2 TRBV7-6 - CASSFNQRQGSNTGELFF TGTGCCAGCAGTTTCAACCAAAGGCAGGGGTCGAACACCGGGGAGCTGTTTTTT
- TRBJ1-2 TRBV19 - CASSIDLRTVNYGYTF TGTGCCAGTAGTATAGATCTCCGGACAGTTAACTATGGCTACACCTTC
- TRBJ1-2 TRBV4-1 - CASSQDTGDHGYTF TGCGCCAGCAGCCAAGACACGGGGGACCATGGCTACACCTTC
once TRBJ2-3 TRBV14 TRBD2 CASSGTSGRYTDTQYF TGTGCCAGCAGCGGGACTAGCGGGAGATACACAGATACGCAGTATTTT
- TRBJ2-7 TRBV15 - CATSFGYEQYF TGTGCCACCAGCTTTGGCTACGAGCAGTACTTC
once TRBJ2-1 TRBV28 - CASSYRGTHNNEQFF TGTGCCAGCAGTTACCGAGGGACTCACAACAATGAGCAGTTCTTC
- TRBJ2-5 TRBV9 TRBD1 CASSVEDRGMETQYF TGTGCCAGCAGCGTAGAGGACAGGGGTATGGAGACCCAGTACTTC
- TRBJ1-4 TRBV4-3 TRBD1 CASSPRQGDNEKLFF TGCGCCAGCAGCCCTCGACAGGGGGATAATGAAAAACTGTTTTTT